The present T cell receptor (beta chain) was sequenced within a study of blood T cell repertoires in COVID-19. Study at large: COVID-19 samples collected from the United States, Italy and Spain covered acute and convalescent phases. From T cells, B-cell-depleted T cells, or PBMCs came the material, which was cDNA or gDNA.

Study processing details: Quantification of nucleated cells was approximated via reference gene primer amplification. The data were produced by immunoSEQ multiplex PCR, yet TCRdb's version contains in-frame clones alone and is incomplete. The D gene and trimming were derived from the DNA, and the V and J assignments and clone size from that table. The data contain about 360,000 clones, around nine tenths of them seen just once; the ten biggest clones take up about 3%. The germline gives CDR1 SGHVS, CDR2 FNYEAQ. V shed 8 bases and J shed 0 bases, with 16 bases lying between them. The CDR3 runs 15 residues.

This rearrangement joins TRBV7-6 to TRBJ2-5; D is perhaps TRBD1 (6 bases). This clonotype originated in a human donor in a cohort sampled during active COVID-19. Material: peripheral blood. The DNA of the CDR3 is TGTGCCAGCTCTCCGGCCCACAGGGACCAAGAGACCCAGTACTTC. Its protein is CASSPAHRDQETQYF.